This TCR beta chain appears in the sequencing data of a study of T-cell memory formation after mild COVID-19. The TCR alpha and TCR beta cDNA libraries, bearing sample barcodes and UMIs, were generated by 5'RACE using constant-segment primers. TCRdb itself ran the 5' RACE reads through MiXCR, one entry per CDR3 protein. The sample has about 340,000 distinct CDR3 sequences; around 15% are singletons. The germline gives CDR1 MGHRA, CDR2 YSYEKL. The CDR3 consists of 14 residues. V lost 2 bases and J lost 7, with 9 bases in between. This clonotype came up a few times. The antigen remains undetermined. Whole-study findings and limits: Certain responding clones were present in pre-infection memory, suggesting participation of cross-reactive memory. Clones that contracted from day 15 to 85 were balanced CD4/CD8, while later expanders leaned CD4+.

The gene calls are TRBV4-1 and TRBJ1-6, with a weak D call TRBD1 (5 bases). The TCR originated in a man younger than 35 who had mild COVID-19 (a few samples of this study predate the infection). Cell type and time point are not known. Material: PBMCs or a T cell subset sorted from them (not recorded which). The CDR3 region has the DNA TGCGCCAGCAGCCAAAGGCAGGGAAATTCACCCCTCCACTTT. Translating it yields CASSQRQGNSPLHF.